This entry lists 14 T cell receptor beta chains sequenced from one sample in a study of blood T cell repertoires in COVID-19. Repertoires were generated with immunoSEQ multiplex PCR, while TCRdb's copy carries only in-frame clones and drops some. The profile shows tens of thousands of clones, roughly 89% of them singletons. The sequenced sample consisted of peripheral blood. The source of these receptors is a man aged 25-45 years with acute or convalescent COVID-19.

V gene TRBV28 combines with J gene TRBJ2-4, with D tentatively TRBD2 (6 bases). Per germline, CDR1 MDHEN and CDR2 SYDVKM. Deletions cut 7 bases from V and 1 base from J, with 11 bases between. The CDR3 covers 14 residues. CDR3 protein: CASTPAGAKNIQYF. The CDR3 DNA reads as TGTGCCAGCACCCCGGCGGGGGCCAAAAACATTCAGTACTTC.

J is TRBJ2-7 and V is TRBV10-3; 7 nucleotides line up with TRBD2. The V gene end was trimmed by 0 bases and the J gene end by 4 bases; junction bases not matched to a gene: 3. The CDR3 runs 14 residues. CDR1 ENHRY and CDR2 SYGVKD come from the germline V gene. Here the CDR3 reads CAISESAGEYEQYF. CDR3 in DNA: TGTGCCATCAGTGAGTCCGCGGGAGAGTACGAGCAGTACTTC.

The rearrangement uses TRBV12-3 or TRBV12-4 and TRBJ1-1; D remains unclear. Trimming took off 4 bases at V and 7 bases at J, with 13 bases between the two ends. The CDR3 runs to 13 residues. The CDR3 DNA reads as TGTGCCAGCAGTTACCGACAAGGTCTTGAAGCTTTCTTT. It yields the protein CASSYRQGLEAFF.

In DNA form, the CDR3 reads TGTGCCAGCAGTTTGCGGCAGGGGAATGAAAAACTGTTTTTT. It codes for CASSLRQGNEKLFF. The chain recombines TRBV28 with TRBJ1-4, with D perhaps TRBD1 (6 bases). The V gene's germline CDR1 is MDHEN and CDR2 SYDVKM. Trimming removed 3 bases from V and 5 bases from J, with 10 bases in between. The length of the CDR3 is 14 residues.

The CDR3 region is CATSRGGSIEQYF. CDR3 nucleotide sequence: TGTGCCACCTCGAGGGGCGGGAGTATCGAGCAGTACTTC. This chain connects TRBV19 to TRBJ2-7, with TRBD2 identical over 7 bases. CDR1 is LNHDA, CDR2 SQIVND, per germline (reference sequence). The J segment lost 6 bases and the V segment lost 10 bases, leaving 12 bases of the junction unmatched. CDR3 size: 13 residues.

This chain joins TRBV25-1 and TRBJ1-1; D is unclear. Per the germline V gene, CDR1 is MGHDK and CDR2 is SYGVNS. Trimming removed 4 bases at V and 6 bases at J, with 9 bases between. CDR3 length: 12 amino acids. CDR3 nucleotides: TGTGCCAGCAGTGGGACGGGGTCTGAAGCTTTCTTT. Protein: CASSGTGSEAFF.

CDR3 amino acids: CASSGDRDEQFF. CDR3 sequence (DNA): TGTGCCAGCAGCGGGGACAGAGATGAGCAGTTCTTC. The gene calls are TRBV9 and TRBJ2-1, with 7 bases that match TRBD1. CDR3 size: 12 residues. Germline CDR1 is SGDLS and CDR2 is YYNGEE. Unmatched junction bases numbered 2, after V lost 3 bases and J lost 8 bases.

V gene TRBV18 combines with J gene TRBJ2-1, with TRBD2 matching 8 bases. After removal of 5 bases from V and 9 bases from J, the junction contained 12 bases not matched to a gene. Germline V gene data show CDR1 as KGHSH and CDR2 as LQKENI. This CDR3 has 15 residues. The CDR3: CASSEPAGASGEQFF. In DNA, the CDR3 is TGTGCCAGCTCAGAGCCAGCGGGAGCATCCGGTGAGCAGTTCTTC.

CDR3 nucleotide sequence: TGTGCCAGCTCACCGACTGACAGGGGCGGGGAGCTGTTTTTT. It yields the protein CASSPTDRGGELFF. V gene TRBV18 combines with J gene TRBJ2-2; 8 bases are a match to TRBD1. The CDR3 is 14 residues long. The junction had 4 bases not matched to a gene; V was cut back by 3 bases and J by 7 bases. Germline values: CDR1 KGHSH, CDR2 LQKENI. Filled out from reference TRBV18 and TRBJ2-2, the complete variable domain reads NAGVMQNPRHLVRRRGQEARLRCSPMKGHSHVYWYRQLPEEGLKFMVYLQKENIIDESGMPKERFSAEFPKEGPSILRIQQVVRGDSAAYFCASSPTDRGGELFFGEGSRLTVL.

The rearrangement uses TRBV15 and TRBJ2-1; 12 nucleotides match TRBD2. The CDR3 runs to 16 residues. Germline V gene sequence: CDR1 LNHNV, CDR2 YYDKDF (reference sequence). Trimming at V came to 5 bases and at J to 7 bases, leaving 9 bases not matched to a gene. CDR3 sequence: CATSRSRTSGRNEQFF. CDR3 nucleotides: TGTGCCACCAGCCGCTCACGTACTAGCGGGAGGAATGAGCAGTTCTTC. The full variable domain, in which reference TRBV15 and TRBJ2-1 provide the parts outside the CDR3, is DAMVIQNPRYQVTQFGKPVTLSCSQTLNHNVMYWYQQKSSQAPKLLFHYYDKDFNNEADTPDNFQSRRPNTSFCFLDIRSPGLGDTAMYLCATSRSRTSGRNEQFFGPGTRLTVL.

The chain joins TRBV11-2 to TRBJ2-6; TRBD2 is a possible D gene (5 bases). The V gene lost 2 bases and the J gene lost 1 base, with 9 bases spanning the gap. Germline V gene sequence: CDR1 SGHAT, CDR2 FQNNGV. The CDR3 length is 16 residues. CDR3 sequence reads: CASSLIRRSGANVLTF. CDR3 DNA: TGTGCCAGCAGCTTAATACGGAGGTCTGGGGCCAACGTCCTGACTTTC.

CDR3: CASSRGLAGTYEQYF. The CDR3 bases are TGTGCCAGCAGCCGGGGACTAGCGGGTACCTACGAGCAGTACTTC. The chain employs TRBV3-1 (or the pseudogene TRBV3-2) and TRBJ2-7, with 12 bases that match TRBD2. With 4 bases clipped from V and 2 bases from J, the junction kept 3 bases outside the gene matches. The CDR3 consists of 15 residues. Per germline, CDR1 LGHDT and CDR2 YNNKEL (reference sequence).

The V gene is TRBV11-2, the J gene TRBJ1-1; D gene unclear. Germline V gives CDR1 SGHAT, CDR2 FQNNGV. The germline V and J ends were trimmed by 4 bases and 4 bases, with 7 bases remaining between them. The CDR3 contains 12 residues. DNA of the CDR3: TGTGCCAGCAGCTCCATGAGCACTGAAGCTTTCTTT. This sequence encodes CASSSMSTEAFF.

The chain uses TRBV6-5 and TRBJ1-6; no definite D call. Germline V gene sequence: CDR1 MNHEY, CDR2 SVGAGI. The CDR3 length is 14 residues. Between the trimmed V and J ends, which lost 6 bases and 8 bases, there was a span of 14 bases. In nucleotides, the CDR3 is TGTGCCAGCAGAGGCGGGGTACGGGATTCACCCCTCCACTTT. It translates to CASRGGVRDSPLHF.